A selection of T cell receptor beta chains follows, all from one sample in a study of blood T cell repertoires in COVID-19. The table came from immunoSEQ multiplex PCR; TCRdb's copy has only in-frame clones and leaves some out. Of around 190,000 clones detected, roughly 87% appear once; the ten largest clones hold over 9%. The sample consisted of PBMCs or T cells enriched from blood (not recorded which). The receptors come from a man between 18 and 29 years old with acute COVID-19. Both conserved end residues are part of each CDR3. The order of the fields is CDR3 protein, CDR3 DNA, J gene, D gene, clone size, CDR3 length, V gene. D genes are given only for firm matches. Clone size is not always given. Where it is, it says once, few, many or a class for expanded clones.

CASMVFSGSETQYF | TGCGCCAGCATGGTTTTTAGCGGGAGTGAGACCCAGTACTTC | TRBJ2-5 | TRBD2 | NA | 14 | TRBV10-2
CASSLPGGGSHNEQFF | TGCGCCAGCAGCCTCCCTGGGGGCGGGAGCCACAATGAGCAGTTCTTC | TRBJ2-1 | NA | NA | 16 | TRBV5-1
CASSFGAGALNPSYEQYF | TGTGCCAGCAGCTTTGGGGCGGGAGCCTTGAATCCTTCCTACGAGCAGTACTTC | TRBJ2-7 | TRBD2 | NA | 18 | TRBV7-2
CASSAEDRYQPQHF | TGTGCCAGCAGCGCTGAAGACAGATATCAGCCCCAGCATTTT | TRBJ1-5 | NA | NA | 14 | TRBV9
CASSSRQTSSTYEQYF | TGTGCCAGCAGCTCAAGACAGACCTCGAGTACCTACGAGCAGTACTTC | TRBJ2-7 | NA | NA | 16 | TRBV11-3
CASSLLGRSSYNSPLHF | TGTGCCAGCAGTTTATTGGGGCGAAGCTCCTATAATTCACCCCTCCACTTT | TRBJ1-6 | NA | NA | 17 | TRBV28
CASSLAGINYGYTF | TGTGCCAGCAGTTTGGCCGGGATAAACTATGGCTACACCTTC | TRBJ1-2 | NA | few | 14 | TRBV6-2/TRBV6-3
CASSSQGGMNTEAFF | TGTGCCAGCAGCTCTCAGGGGGGCATGAACACTGAAGCTTTCTTT | TRBJ1-1 | TRBD1 | NA | 15 | TRBV7-9
CASSLGTGHYEQYF | TGTGCCAGCAGCTTAGGCACAGGGCACTACGAGCAGTACTTC | TRBJ2-7 | NA | NA | 14 | TRBV5-6
CASSLPGGETQYF | TGTGCCAGCAGCTTACCAGGAGGGGAGACCCAGTACTTC | TRBJ2-5 | NA | NA | 13 | TRBV7-9
CASSSGLAGGSSYNEQFF | TGCGCCAGCAGTTCGGGACTAGCGGGAGGGAGCTCCTACAATGAGCAGTTCTTC | TRBJ2-1 | TRBD2 | NA | 18 | TRBV10-1
CASKAGGTEAFF | TGTGCCAGCAAAGCGGGAGGCACTGAAGCTTTCTTT | TRBJ1-1 | NA | NA | 12 | TRBV5-4
CASSPDRGRYAEAFF | TGTGCCAGTAGTCCGGACAGGGGGCGGTACGCTGAAGCTTTCTTT | TRBJ1-1 | TRBD1 | NA | 15 | TRBV19
CASSPSGAEAFF | TGTGCCAGCAGCCCCTCAGGGGCTGAAGCTTTCTTT | TRBJ1-1 | NA | NA | 12 | TRBV11-2
CASSTLKSSYEQYF | TGTGCCAGCAGCACGTTGAAGAGCTCCTACGAGCAGTACTTC | TRBJ2-7 | NA | NA | 14 | TRBV7-2
CASSQDRGTSGSNEQFF | TGCGCCAGCAGCCAAGATCGGGGGACTAGCGGGAGCAATGAGCAGTTCTTC | TRBJ2-1 | TRBD2 | NA | 17 | TRBV4-1
CASSFTGGSNQPQHF | TGTGCCAGCAGTTTCACCGGGGGATCGAATCAGCCCCAGCATTTT | TRBJ1-5 | NA | NA | 15 | TRBV27
CASSSQGAGETQYF | TGTGCCAGCAGTTCTCAGGGGGCGGGAGAGACCCAGTACTTC | TRBJ2-5 | TRBD1 | NA | 14 | TRBV5-5
CASSIAGSLYNEQFF | TGTGCCAGCAGTATAGCGGGAAGCCTCTACAATGAGCAGTTCTTC | TRBJ2-1 | TRBD2 | NA | 15 | TRBV2
CASSHIHSSNEKLFF | TGTGCCAGCAGCCACATTCACAGCTCTAATGAAAAACTGTTTTTT | TRBJ1-4 | NA | NA | 15 | TRBV3-1/TRBV3-2
CASSLGDLTDTQYF | TGCGCCAGCAGCTTGGGGGACTTAACAGATACGCAGTATTTT | TRBJ2-3 | NA | NA | 14 | TRBV5-1
CASSTGTGIINSPLHF | TGTGCCAGCAGCACCGGGACAGGAATCATCAATTCACCCCTCCACTTT | TRBJ1-6 | TRBD1 | NA | 16 | TRBV7-9
CASSRLPGVHLTGELFF | TGTGCCAGCAGCCGCCTTCCTGGAGTTCATCTTACCGGGGAGCTGTTTTTT | TRBJ2-2 | NA | NA | 17 | TRBV3-1/TRBV3-2
CASSLGLAGTYNEQFF | TGTGCCAGCAGCTTGGGACTAGCGGGAACGTACAATGAGCAGTTCTTC | TRBJ2-1 | TRBD2 | few | 16 | TRBV5-6
CATYRDRVDGYTF | TGTGCTACCTACCGGGACAGGGTTGATGGCTACACCTTC | TRBJ1-2 | TRBD1 | NA | 13 | TRBV12-5
CASSLLGTGLTDTQYF | TGTGCCAGCAGTCTACTTGGGACAGGGCTTACAGATACGCAGTATTTT | TRBJ2-3 | TRBD1 | NA | 16 | TRBV27
CASSLAAGGNTEAFF | TGTGCCAGCAGCTTAGCGGCAGGGGGGAACACTGAAGCTTTCTTT | TRBJ1-1 | TRBD1 | NA | 15 | TRBV11-2
CASSPGQGHSYGYTF | TGTGCCAGCAGCCCCGGACAGGGTCATTCCTATGGCTACACCTTC | TRBJ1-2 | TRBD1 | NA | 15 | TRBV9
CASRLGGATEAFF | TGTGCCAGCAGACTGGGGGGTGCGACGGAAGCTTTCTTT | TRBJ1-1 | NA | NA | 13 | TRBV12-3/TRBV12-4
CASSLGALGDRAYNEQFF | TGTGCCAGCAGCTTAGGTGCGTTGGGGGACAGGGCCTACAATGAGCAGTTCTTC | TRBJ2-1 | TRBD1 | NA | 18 | TRBV11-3
CASSPASGRDTDTQYF | TGTGCCAGCTCACCTGCCAGCGGGAGGGACACAGATACGCAGTATTTT | TRBJ2-3 | TRBD2 | NA | 16 | TRBV18
CASSEDLAGYNEQFF | TGTGCCAGCAGTGAAGATTTAGCGGGGTACAATGAGCAGTTCTTC | TRBJ2-1 | TRBD2 | few | 15 | TRBV6-1
CASSYAVGQPTEAFF | TGTGCCAGCAGTTATGCTGTGGGACAGCCCACTGAAGCTTTCTTT | TRBJ1-1 | TRBD1 | NA | 15 | TRBV6-5
CASSDGLAGGARTGELFF | TGTGCCAGCAGTGATGGACTAGCGGGAGGGGCGCGCACCGGGGAGCTGTTTTTT | TRBJ2-2 | TRBD2 | NA | 18 | TRBV6-1
CASSPRTGVGYTF | TGTGCCAGCAGTCCCAGGACAGGGGTTGGCTACACCTTC | TRBJ1-2 | TRBD1 | few | 13 | TRBV27
CASSHSTPYEQYF | TGTGCCAGCAGCCACTCGACTCCCTACGAGCAGTACTTC | TRBJ2-7 | NA | NA | 13 | TRBV11-3
CASSDSMTAGPKYF | TGTGCCAGCAGTGACTCGATGACGGCAGGCCCCAAGTATTTT | TRBJ2-3 | NA | once | 14 | TRBV6-4
CAWSFRVGRNTEAFF | TGTGCCTGGAGTTTCCGGGTGGGGCGGAACACTGAAGCTTTCTTT | TRBJ1-1 | NA | NA | 15 | TRBV30
CASSLVGPQETQYF | TGTGCCAGCAGTTTGGTGGGGCCCCAAGAGACCCAGTACTTC | TRBJ2-5 | NA | few | 14 | TRBV28
CASSLAPGRSDTQYF | TGTGCCAGCAGCTTAGCGCCTGGGAGATCAGATACGCAGTATTTT | TRBJ2-3 | NA | once | 15 | TRBV7-2
CASRRQGSYEQYF | TGTGCCAGCAGGAGACAGGGGTCCTACGAGCAGTACTTC | TRBJ2-7 | TRBD1 | NA | 13 | TRBV2
CASSFTGQGAEAGNTIYF | TGTGCCAGCAGCTTTACGGGACAGGGGGCCGAGGCTGGAAACACCATATATTTT | TRBJ1-3 | TRBD1 | NA | 18 | TRBV5-5
CASNLAENEQFF | TGTGCCAGCAACCTAGCAGAAAATGAGCAGTTCTTC | TRBJ2-1 | NA | NA | 12 | TRBV11-2
CASSISGYQPQHF | TGTGCCAGTAGTATCTCAGGGTATCAGCCCCAGCATTTT | TRBJ1-5 | NA | NA | 13 | TRBV19
CSVGTSGYNEQFF | TGCAGCGTTGGAACTAGCGGTTACAATGAGCAGTTCTTC | TRBJ2-1 | TRBD2 | NA | 13 | TRBV29-1
CASGSLVHRNSGNTIYF | TGTGCTAGTGGTTCCCTGGTACACAGAAACTCTGGAAACACCATATATTTT | TRBJ1-3 | NA | NA | 17 | TRBV12-5
CASSESGHNEQFF | TGTGCCAGCAGTGAATCAGGGCACAATGAGCAGTTCTTC | TRBJ2-1 | NA | NA | 13 | TRBV25-1
CASSSRGPQHF | TGTGCCAGCAGTTCCAGGGGGCCTCAGCATTTT | TRBJ1-5 | TRBD1 | NA | 11 | TRBV12-3/TRBV12-4
CASASPFEGLEETQYF | TGTGCCAGCGCATCGCCCTTTGAGGGACTAGAAGAGACCCAGTACTTC | TRBJ2-5 | TRBD2 | NA | 16 | TRBV27